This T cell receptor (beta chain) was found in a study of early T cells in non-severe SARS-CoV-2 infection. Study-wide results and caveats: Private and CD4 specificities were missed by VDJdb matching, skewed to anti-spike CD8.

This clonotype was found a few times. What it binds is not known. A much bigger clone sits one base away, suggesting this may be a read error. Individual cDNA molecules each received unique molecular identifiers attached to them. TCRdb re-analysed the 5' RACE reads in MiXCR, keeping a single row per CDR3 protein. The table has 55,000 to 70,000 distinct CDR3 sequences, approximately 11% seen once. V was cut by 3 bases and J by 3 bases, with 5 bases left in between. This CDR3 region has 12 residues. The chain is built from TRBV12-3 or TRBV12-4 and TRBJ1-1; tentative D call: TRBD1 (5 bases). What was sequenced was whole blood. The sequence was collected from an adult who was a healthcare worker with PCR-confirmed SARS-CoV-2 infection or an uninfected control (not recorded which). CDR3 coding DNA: TGTGCCAGCAGTTTGGGGGACACTGAAGCTTTCTTT. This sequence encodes CASSLGDTEAFF.